This T cell receptor beta chain was sequenced in a study of T cell repertoires in cytomegalovirus infection. Study-level background: Public TCR beta signatures marked donors with CMV infection and the matching HLA. General observations from the study: Dominating the ex vivo response were HLA-C-restricted CMV-specific TCR beta clonotypes. Identification of carriers of CMV plus the relevant HLA was achieved through cumulative public TCR beta family frequency.

MiXCR was run by TCRdb on the reads, yielding one entry per CDR3 protein. The sample has more than 650,000 distinct CDR3 sequences; approximately 40% are singletons. Comments on this clonotype: The antigen remains undetermined.

This sequence originates from a human donor in good health (CMV status not recorded). Some clones in this sample may be carry-over from other donors' samples. Sequencing used PBMCs.

This CDR3 reads CASSINQGGTEAFF. The CDR3 nucleotides read TGTGCCAGTAGTATAAACCAGGGAGGAACTGAAGCTTTCTTT. The rearrangement links TRBV19 to TRBJ1-1, with D maybe TRBD1 (5 bases). From germline, CDR1 is LNHDA and CDR2 SQIVND (reference sequence). The CDR3 loop spans 14 amino acids. V shed 2 bases and J shed 5 bases, with 12 bases lying between them.